This T cell receptor beta chain derives from a study of early T cells in non-severe SARS-CoV-2 infection. Whole-study results and caveats: Matching against VDJdb likely underestimated virus-specific expansions, favoring anti-spike CD8.

The CDR3 runs 14 residues. V lost 5 bases to trimming and J lost 0 bases, with 10 bases between them. In germline, CDR1 is ENHRY, CDR2 SYGVKD. This clonotype was observed at least ten times. Its antigen is currently unknown. Researchers tagged individual cDNA molecules with unique molecular identifiers. TCRdb ran MiXCR on the 5' RACE reads and lists one entry per CDR3 protein. This table has around 57,000 distinct CDR3 sequences, 6.5% to 9% appearing once. The clonotype was recovered from an adult who was a healthcare worker with PCR-confirmed SARS-CoV-2 infection or an uninfected control (not recorded which). The sequencing sample was made of whole blood. The chain couples TRBV10-3 to TRBJ1-1, with a tentative D call TRBD1 (6 bases). The DNA for the CDR3 is TGTGCCATCAGTCCAGGGGCAATGAACACTGAAGCTTTCTTT. This codes for CAISPGAMNTEAFF.